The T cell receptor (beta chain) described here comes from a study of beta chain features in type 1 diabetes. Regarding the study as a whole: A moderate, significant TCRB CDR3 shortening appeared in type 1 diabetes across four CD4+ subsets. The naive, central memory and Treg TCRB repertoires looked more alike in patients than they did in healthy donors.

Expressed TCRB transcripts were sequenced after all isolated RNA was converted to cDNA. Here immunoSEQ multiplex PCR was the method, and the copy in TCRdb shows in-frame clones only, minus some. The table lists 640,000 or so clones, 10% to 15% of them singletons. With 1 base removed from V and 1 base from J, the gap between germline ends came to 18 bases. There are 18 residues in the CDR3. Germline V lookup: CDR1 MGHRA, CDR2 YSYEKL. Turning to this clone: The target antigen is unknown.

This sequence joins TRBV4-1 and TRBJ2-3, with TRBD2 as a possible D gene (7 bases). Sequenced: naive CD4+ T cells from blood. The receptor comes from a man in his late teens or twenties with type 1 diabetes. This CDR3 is CASSQAFAGARGTDTQYF. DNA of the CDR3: TGCGCCAGCAGCCAAGCTTTCGCGGGGGCGCGGGGCACAGATACGCAGTATTTT.